Shown below are 28 T cell receptor beta chains from a single sample sequenced in a study of blood T cell repertoires in COVID-19 (dated by TCRdb to 2019 to 2021). The library was made by the immunoSEQ multiplex PCR assay. Entries here come from immuneACCESS through TCRdb and include only in-frame sequences with V and J called. Some clones fail to appear in such tables; in the studies checked, an unresolved V gene covers under half of the shortfall, and the cause of the remainder is unknown. This sample has 250,000 or so clones in its table, and more than 75% of those were observed once. The biggest ten clones account for more than 0.95% of the sample. The specimen sequenced was peripheral blood. These receptors all come from a woman aged 40 to 50 who had recovered from COVID-19.

In DNA form, the CDR3 reads TGTGCCAGCAGCGGACAGGGAATTAATGAAGCTTTCTTT. Translating it yields CASSGQGINEAFF. This sequence joins TRBV7-3 and TRBJ1-1; 8 bases match TRBD1. The CDR3 covers 13 residues. CDR1 is SGHTA, CDR2 FQGTGA, per germline. V was clipped by 5 bases and J by 7 bases; unmatched bases: 6.

V usage is TRBV5-4 and J usage is TRBJ2-2; perhaps TRBD2 as D (6 bases). The CDR3 runs 15 residues. CDR1 and CDR2 from the germline V gene are SGHNT and YYREEE (reference sequence). The V gene lost 0 bases and the J gene lost 6 bases, with 12 bases spanning the gap. The CDR3 DNA reads TGTGCCAGCAGCTTGGTGGGAGCGGGTTCCGGGGAGCTGTTTTTT. This gives the protein CASSLVGAGSGELFF.

The chain has TRBV7-2 and TRBJ1-1; D is possibly TRBD1 (6 bases). V gave up 6 bases and J gave up 11 bases, with 13 bases separating them. Looked up from germline, CDR1 is SGHTA and CDR2 is FQGNSA. This CDR3 has 11 residues. The CDR3, as DNA: TGTGCCAGCAGGGGGGACATTCGGGCTTTCTTT. Protein sequence: CASRGDIRAFF.

This rearrangement joins TRBV7-3 to TRBJ2-2; 12 bases fit TRBD1. Germline trimming cut 7 bases from V and 5 bases from J; bases unmatched to any gene: 2. CDR1 is SGHTA and CDR2 is FQGTGA in the germline V gene. This CDR3 has 14 residues. In nucleotides, the CDR3 is TGTGCCAGCACGGGACAGGGGGCGACCGGGGAGCTGTTTTTT. Translation gives CASTGQGATGELFF.

The chain links TRBV7-9 to TRBJ1-1; no reliable D call. CDR1 and CDR2 (germline): SEHNR, FQNEAQ (reference sequence). V shed 2 bases and J shed 3 bases, with 10 bases lying between them. This CDR3 spans 14 amino acids. The CDR3 loop reads CASSLSAVHTEAFF. CDR3 DNA: TGTGCCAGCAGCTTATCGGCGGTCCACACTGAAGCTTTCTTT.

The chain recombines TRBV30 with TRBJ1-2, with D maybe TRBD1 (5 bases). Germline loops: CDR1 GTSNPN, CDR2 SVGIG (reference sequence). The CDR3 length is 12 residues. Trimming shortened V by 5 bases and J by 8 bases, and 15 bases separated the two germline ends. The chain's CDR3 is CAWGDSPLGYTF. CDR3 coding DNA: TGTGCCTGGGGAGACAGTCCTCTGGGCTACACCTTC. The variable domain in full, with the rest retrieved from reference TRBV30 and TRBJ1-2, is SQTIHQWPATLVQPVGSPLSLECTVEGTSNPNLYWYRQAAGRGLQLLFYSVGIGQISSEVPQNLSASRPQDRQFILSSKKLLLSDSGFYLCAWGDSPLGYTFGSGTRLTVV.

J is TRBJ1-1 and V is TRBV30; TRBD1 might be the D (5 bases). V lost 0 bases to trimming and J lost 1 base, with 9 bases between them. The CDR3 totals 14 residues. CDR1 GTSNPN and CDR2 SVGIG come from the germline V gene (reference sequence). CDR3 nucleotides: TGTGCCTGGAGTGTGTGGCAGGGGAACACTGAAGCTTTCTTT. This gives the protein CAWSVWQGNTEAFF.

The chain employs TRBV7-3 and TRBJ2-1, with D possibly being TRBD1 (6 bases). Germline assignment: CDR1 SGHTA and CDR2 FQGTGA. V was shortened by 1 base and J by 9 bases, with 16 bases between the two germline ends. This CDR3 contains 15 residues. CDR3 coding DNA: TGTGCCAGCAGCTTAATGGGGGCCTCCCGCGGTGAGCAGTTCTTC. Its translation: CASSLMGASRGEQFF.

This clone turned up a few times. The chain has TRBV6-5 and TRBJ1-5; TRBD1 agrees at 10 bases. Losses at the gene ends were 6 bases for V and 6 bases for J; bases not matched to a gene: 5. The CDR3 length is 14 residues. Germline V CDR1 and CDR2: MNHEY, SVGAGI. The CDR3 sequence is CASRRTGGSQPQHF. The DNA for the CDR3 is TGTGCCAGCAGACGGACAGGGGGAAGTCAGCCCCAGCATTTT.

The chain recombines TRBV15 with TRBJ1-1; D is perhaps TRBD1 (6 bases). The germline V gene has CDR1 LNHNV and CDR2 YYDKDF (reference sequence). The CDR3 has 17 amino acids. Trimming pared 0 bases from V and 4 bases from J, leaving 18 bases between. DNA for the CDR3: TGTGCCACCAGCAGAGATGAGGGTCCGGGAGGGGGCACTGAAGCTTTCTTT. As protein: CATSRDEGPGGGTEAFF. Full variable domain (outside the CDR3, taken from reference TRBV15 and TRBJ1-1): DAMVIQNPRYQVTQFGKPVTLSCSQTLNHNVMYWYQQKSSQAPKLLFHYYDKDFNNEADTPDNFQSRRPNTSFCFLDIRSPGLGDTAMYLCATSRDEGPGGGTEAFFGQGTRLTVV.

The chain is built from TRBV4-1 and TRBJ1-2; D is possibly TRBD1 (6 bases). CDR1 is MGHRA and CDR2 is YSYEKL in the germline V gene. The CDR3 totals 15 residues. V was cut by 2 bases and J by 2 bases, with 12 bases left in between. CDR3 residues: CASSQRGAVNYGYTF. DNA of the CDR3: TGCGCCAGCAGCCAACGGGGGGCGGTCAACTATGGCTACACCTTC.

The chain joins TRBV7-6 to TRBJ2-3; 8 bases line up with TRBD2. V gave up 3 bases and J gave up 2 bases; unmatched junction bases: 10. Germline V lookup: CDR1 SGHVS, CDR2 FNYEAQ. This CDR3 comprises 17 residues. CDR3 coding DNA: TGTGCCAGCAGCTTCTCGGGAGGGCCGATCAACACAGATACGCAGTATTTT. Translating it yields CASSFSGGPINTDTQYF.

The J gene is TRBJ2-1, the V gene TRBV6-2 or TRBV6-3; 16 nucleotides agree with TRBD2. Germline CDR1 reads MNHEY; CDR2 reads SVGEGT. CDR3 length: 19 amino acids. Germline trimming cut 0 bases from V and 4 bases from J; bases unmatched to any gene: 6. The DNA for the CDR3 is TGTGCCAGCAGTTACTCGACGGGACTAGCGGGAGGGACTTACAATGAGCAGTTCTTC. Protein sequence: CASSYSTGLAGGTYNEQFF.

The chain couples TRBV6-1 to TRBJ2-2; the D gene is possibly TRBD2 (5 bases). This CDR3 comprises 12 residues. The ends were cut back, 10 bases at V and 4 bases at J, with 10 bases in the middle. Germline V gene data show CDR1 as MNHNS and CDR2 as SASEGT. CDR3 residues: CATGRVTGELFF. The CDR3 bases are TGTGCCACCGGGCGGGTCACCGGGGAGCTGTTTTTT.

This clone was picked up one time. This chain connects TRBV30 to TRBJ1-6; the D gene is possibly TRBD1 (5 bases). Germline V lookup: CDR1 GTSNPN, CDR2 SVGIG (reference sequence). Trimming took 4 bases from V and 10 from J, leaving 23 bases between them. CDR3 length: 16 residues. The CDR3 spells CAWTPGGRRAESPLHF. The CDR3 nucleotides read TGTGCCTGGACCCCGGGGGGAAGGAGAGCGGAGTCACCCCTCCACTTT.

This clone was detected only once. The rearrangement links TRBV2 to TRBJ2-7, with 8 bases identical to TRBD1. CDR3 length: 14 residues. The V gene's germline CDR1 is SNHLY and CDR2 FYNNEI. The junction had 6 bases not matched to a gene; V was cut back by 6 bases and J by 2 bases. As DNA, the CDR3 is TGTGCCAGCAGCCAGGACAGGGCGACCTACGAGCAGTACGTC. The encoded protein is CASSQDRATYEQYV.

J is TRBJ2-7 and V is TRBV7-2, with 12 bases that match TRBD2. CDR3 length: 15 residues. V lost 4 bases, J lost 6 bases, and 7 bases stayed unmatched. Germline V gene lookup returns CDR1 SGHTA and CDR2 FQGNSA. The CDR3 bases are TGTGCCAGCAGCTCAGCTAGCGGGAGGGCCCGCGAGCAGTACTTC. This encodes CASSSASGRAREQYF.

The chain links TRBV7-2 to TRBJ2-1; D unclear. Trimming shortened V by 1 base and J by 4 bases, and 11 bases separated the two germline ends. CDR1 and CDR2 from the germline V gene are SGHTA and FQGNSA. There are 15 residues in the CDR3. CDR3 sequence: CASSLEFLRYNEQFF. CDR3 DNA: TGTGCCAGCAGCTTAGAGTTCCTACGATACAATGAGCAGTTCTTC.

The chain links TRBV7-2 to TRBJ2-7; 7 bases are a match to TRBD2. The CDR3 has 13 amino acids. V lost 5 bases to trimming and J lost 6 bases; unmatched junction nucleotides: 7. Germline-derived CDR1 and CDR2 are SGHTA and FQGNSA. CDR3 DNA: TGTGCCAGCAGCAGGGCGGGAGTCCCCGAGCAGTACTTC. It codes for CASSRAGVPEQYF.

This clone was recorded only once. The V and J genes are TRBV10-2 and TRBJ1-4; D may be TRBD1 (6 bases). Germline V gene data show CDR1 as WSHSY and CDR2 as SAAADI. V was shortened by 0 bases and J by 0 bases, with 8 bases between the two germline ends. The CDR3 totals 16 residues. The chain's CDR3 is CASSESTGPTNEKLFF. The CDR3 nucleotides read TGCGCCAGCAGTGAGTCGACAGGACCAACTAATGAAAAACTGTTTTTT.

Here the CDR3 reads CASTQGTEAFF. The CDR3 DNA follows: TGTGCCAGCACCCAGGGTACTGAAGCTTTCTTT. V usage is TRBV19 and J usage is TRBJ1-1; perhaps TRBD1 as D (5 bases). The CDR3 has 11 amino acids. Germline V gives CDR1 LNHDA, CDR2 SQIVND (reference sequence). V was trimmed by 9 bases and J by 5 bases, leaving 10 bases between them.

The gene calls are TRBV7-9 and TRBJ1-1; TRBD1 matches 7 bases. The J segment lost 1 base and the V segment lost 5 bases, leaving 7 bases of the junction unmatched. CDR1 and CDR2 from the germline V gene are SEHNR and FQNEAQ (reference sequence). The CDR3 totals 15 residues. CDR3 loop: CASSSRDRPNTEAFF. CDR3 DNA sequence: TGTGCCAGCAGCAGCCGGGACAGACCGAACACTGAAGCTTTCTTT. The whole variable domain, remainder taken from reference TRBV7-9 and TRBJ1-1, is DTGVSQNPRHKITKRGQNVTFRCDPISEHNRLYWYRQTLGQGPEFLTYFQNEAQLEKSRLLSDRFSAERPKGSFSTLEIQRTEQGDSAMYLCASSSRDRPNTEAFFGQGTRLTVV.

This chain joins TRBV6-2 or TRBV6-3 and TRBJ1-1; D uncertain. CDR1 and CDR2 (germline): MNHEY, SVGEGT. This CDR3 region has 11 residues. With 5 bases removed from V and 5 bases from J, the gap between germline ends came to 6 bases. The CDR3 is CASSPLTEAFF. For the CDR3, the DNA is TGTGCCAGCAGTCCACTGACTGAAGCTTTCTTT.

The V and J genes are TRBV30 and TRBJ1-2; possibly TRBD1 for D (6 bases). V was shortened by 8 bases and J by 4 bases, with 14 bases between the two germline ends. The CDR3 consists of 12 residues. Germline V gene sequence: CDR1 GTSNPN, CDR2 SVGIG (reference sequence). The chain's CDR3 is CALRGASYGYTF. The CDR3 DNA reads as TGTGCCCTGCGGGGGGCCAGCTATGGCTACACCTTC.

The rearrangement links TRBV2 to TRBJ2-3; D gene unclear. This CDR3 spans 13 amino acids. The V and J ends lost 1 base and 6 bases respectively, with 8 bases between them. CDR1 and CDR2 from the germline V gene are SNHLY and FYNNEI. This CDR3 is CASSEVSRDTQYF. The CDR3 DNA reads as TGTGCCAGCAGTGAAGTTTCCCGGGATACGCAGTATTTT.

The rearrangement joins TRBV29-1 to TRBJ1-4; D possibly corresponds to TRBD1 (6 bases). The CDR3 consists of 13 residues. The V and J ends lost 7 bases and 5 bases respectively, with 14 bases between them. Germline CDR1 is SQVTM and CDR2 is ANQGSEA. The CDR3 spells CSAGGDKNEKLFF. For the CDR3, the DNA is TGCAGCGCCGGGGGGGACAAAAATGAAAAACTGTTTTTT.

The gene calls are TRBV5-8 and TRBJ2-1; the match to TRBD2 covers 9 bases. The CDR3 length is 16 residues. J was trimmed by 10 bases and V by 4 bases; bases with no gene match: 15. Germline V CDR1 and CDR2: SGHTS, YDEGEE. The CDR3 DNA follows: TGTGCCAGCAGCCCCCGAGGGGTAGCGGGAGTCGGGGAGCAGTTCTTC. It is translated as CASSPRGVAGVGEQFF.

The chain has TRBV19 and TRBJ1-1, with 7 bases matching TRBD1. J was trimmed by 8 bases and V by 5 bases; bases with no gene match: 5. Germline CDR1 is LNHDA and CDR2 is SQIVND (reference sequence). This CDR3 is built from 12 residues. The CDR3: CASSVDRREAFF. CDR3 nucleotides: TGTGCCAGTAGTGTGGACAGGAGGGAAGCTTTCTTT.